The 25 T cell receptor beta chains listed next were all sequenced from one sample in a study of low-dose radiotherapy and immunotherapy resistance in tumors. cDNA synthesis used a TRAV/TRBV-specific primer set for both chains. A roughly 20-cycle PCR with a constant-region primer and V-primer adapter amplified TCRs. TCRdb re-analysed the reads in MiXCR, keeping a single row per CDR3 protein. The sample has under 110,000 distinct CDR3 sequences, around 20% seen once. Documented time point: after trial treatment. Treatment meaning: LDRT plus nivolumab, ipilimumab, low-dose cyclophosphamide and aspirin (RACIN trial). Sequenced here: PBMCs, sampled after low-dose radiotherapy plus immunotherapy. These receptors were taken from a male donor with prostate cancer.

This clonotype occurred many times. V is TRBV20-1 and J is TRBJ2-1; D unclear. This CDR3 has 16 residues. The V gene lost 6 bases and the J gene lost 5 bases, with 23 bases spanning the gap. In germline, CDR1 is DFQATT, CDR2 SNEGSKA (reference sequence). CDR3 sequence (DNA): TGCAGTGCAACGATCCCCCGGGTCCAAGCACACAATGAGCAGTTCTTC. Translating it yields CSATIPRVQAHNEQFF.

A note on this clonotype: With a far larger clone one base away, a read error is the likely cause. CDR3: CASSPDPQGSDKQYF. CDR3 DNA sequence: TGTGCCAGCAGCCCCGACCCGCAGGGATCAGATAAGCAGTATTTT. J is TRBJ2-3 and V is TRBV6-6, with a tentative D call TRBD1 (5 bases). The CDR3 spans 15 residues. From germline, CDR1 is MNHNY and CDR2 SVGAGI (reference sequence).

This clonotype has ten or more counts. The chain couples TRBV13 to TRBJ1-5; weak D call: TRBD1 (5 bases). The CDR3 length is 16 residues. V was clipped by 0 bases and J by 4 bases, with 13 bases between them. The germline gives CDR1 PRHDT, CDR2 FYEKMQ (reference sequence). CDR3 protein: CASSLGGSRVNQPQHF. CDR3 nucleotide sequence: TGTGCCAGCAGCTTAGGAGGAAGCAGGGTTAATCAGCCCCAGCATTTT.

This clonotype came up many times. The rearrangement links TRBV7-2 to TRBJ1-4, with D hard to call. Trimming cost V 5 bases and J 2 bases, with 9 bases left between them. CDR3 length equals 14 residues. Germline CDR1 reads SGHTA; CDR2 reads FQGNSA. The DNA of the CDR3 is TGTGCCAGCAGCGCCCGGTTGACTAATGAAAAACTGTTTTTT. This sequence encodes CASSARLTNEKLFF.

At least ten counts were recorded for this clonotype. The V gene is TRBV12-3 or TRBV12-4, the J gene TRBJ2-2, with D maybe TRBD1 (6 bases). Trimming cost V 6 bases and J 5 bases, with 13 bases left between them. This CDR3 is built from 14 residues. In DNA, the CDR3 is TGTGCCAGCAGCTCTACAGGGATTACCGGGGAGCTGTTTTTT. Its translation is CASSSTGITGELFF.

Comments on this clonotype: Compared with germline, one end of the junction differs, possibly owing to a read error. V usage is TRBV6-2 or TRBV6-3 and J usage is TRBJ1-1; no definite D call. This CDR3 contains 13 residues. The germline gives CDR1 MNHEY, CDR2 SVGEGT. The DNA for the CDR3 is TGTGCCAGCAACTCGAGATCGAACGCTGAAGCTTTCTTT. Residues: CASNSRSNAEAFF.

This chain connects TRBV29-1 to TRBJ1-2; D gene uncertain. The germline V gene encodes CDR1 SQVTM and CDR2 ANQGSEA. Trimming took off 2 bases at V and 1 base at J, with 8 bases between the two ends. The CDR3 length is 13 residues. CDR3: CSVETGDNYGYTF. For the CDR3, the DNA is TGCAGCGTTGAAACCGGGGATAACTATGGCTACACCTTC.

This clonotype occurred once. This chain uses TRBV11-2 with TRBJ2-7, with D possibly matching TRBD1 (5 bases). V dropped 5 bases and J dropped 0 bases, with 20 bases sitting between them. The germline CDR1 and CDR2 sequences are SGHAT and FQNNGV. The CDR3 runs to 17 residues. CDR3 sequence: CASSRPHTGGGSYEQYF. CDR3 nucleotides: TGTGCCAGCAGCAGACCGCACACAGGTGGCGGCTCCTACGAGCAGTACTTC.

This clonotype appeared once. Being one base from a much bigger clone, this may be a read error. V and J are TRBV7-6 and TRBJ1-2; the D is unclear. This CDR3 region has 12 residues. Germline CDR1 reads SGHVS; CDR2 reads FNYEAQ. The CDR3 DNA reads TGTTCCAGCAGATCCTACGCAGGTGGATACACCTTC. Amino acids: CSSRSYAGGYTF.

This clonotype was found once. This chain connects TRBV9 to TRBJ2-3, with 7 bases aligning to TRBD1. CDR3 length: 15 amino acids. V shed 6 bases, J shed 2 bases, and the junction held 9 bases outside the gene matches. CDR1 is SGDLS and CDR2 is YYNGEE in the germline V gene. CDR3 bases: TGTGCCAGCAACGCCCGGGACAGTATCACAGATACGCAGTATTTT. Translated, it gives CASNARDSITDTQYF.

This clonotype was recorded at least ten times. This rearrangement joins TRBV6-5 to TRBJ2-7; 8 bases line up with TRBD1. Germline values: CDR1 MNHEY, CDR2 SVGAGI. CDR3 size: 14 residues. Trimming removed 5 bases from V and 2 bases from J; junction bases left unmatched: 5. The CDR3 DNA is TGTGCCAGCAGTGACAGGGGATTGCCCTACGAGCAGTACTTC. Its translation: CASSDRGLPYEQYF.

This clonotype was observed at least ten times. V is TRBV29-1 and J is TRBJ2-2; the D gene is possibly TRBD1 (5 bases). Trimming cost V 2 bases and J 6 bases, with 10 bases left between them. CDR3 length: 13 residues. In germline, CDR1 is SQVTM, CDR2 ANQGSEA. This chain's CDR3 is CSVERQGSGELFF. CDR3 DNA: TGCAGCGTTGAAAGGCAGGGTTCCGGGGAGCTGTTTTTT.

The CDR3 region has the DNA TGTGCCAGCAGTACCACTAGCGGGGGCACAGATACGCAGTATTTT. This sequence encodes CASSTTSGGTDTQYF. V and J are TRBV12-3 or TRBV12-4 and TRBJ2-3; TRBD2 aligns across 10 bases. V shed 5 bases and J 1 base; nucleotides not matched to a gene: 3. This CDR3 contains 15 residues.

The table lists this clonotype with many counts. V and J are TRBV5-1 and TRBJ2-1; TRBD2 agrees at 10 bases. CDR1 is SGHRS, CDR2 YFSETQ, per germline. The CDR3 covers 17 residues. Losses at the gene ends were 4 bases for V and 0 bases for J; bases not matched to a gene: 7. CDR3 loop: CASSLLAGWDSYNEQFF. The CDR3 coding sequence is TGCGCCAGCAGCCTACTAGCGGGGTGGGACTCCTACAATGAGCAGTTCTTC.

This clonotype has ten or more counts. The rearrangement uses TRBV6-4 and TRBJ1-2; 7 positions match TRBD1. J gave up 0 bases and V 8 bases, and 6 bases lay outside the gene matches. This CDR3 has 14 residues. The germline V gene has CDR1 MRHNA and CDR2 SNTAGT. The CDR3 DNA reads TGTGCCAGCGCCCGGGACAGATCTAACTATGGCTACACCTTC. It yields the protein CASARDRSNYGYTF.

This clonotype was picked up many times. The chain recombines TRBV2 with TRBJ1-5; possible D gene TRBD1, 5 bases. CDR3 length: 14 amino acids. The germline V gene has CDR1 SNHLY and CDR2 FYNNEI. Trimming shortened V by 7 bases and J by 4 bases, and 14 bases separated the two germline ends. The CDR3 loop reads CASTRDQSNQPQHF. The DNA of the CDR3 is TGTGCCAGCACCCGGGACCAGTCGAATCAGCCCCAGCATTTT.

This clonotype was recorded at least ten times. The CDR3 here is CASSTGTLNQPQHF. CDR3 nucleotide sequence: TGTGCCAGTAGCACCGGGACACTTAATCAGCCCCAGCATTTT. V and J are TRBV19 and TRBJ1-5, with a possible D match to TRBD1 (6 bases). Germline CDR1 reads LNHDA; CDR2 reads SQIVND (reference sequence). CDR3 length equals 14 residues. V lost 6 bases to trimming and J lost 4 bases, with 13 bases between them.

This clonotype was seen repeatedly, ten times or more. The chain couples TRBV6-5 to TRBJ2-7; TRBD1 agrees at 7 bases. CDR1 and CDR2 from the germline V gene are MNHEY and SVGAGI. With 6 bases clipped from V and 2 bases from J, the junction kept 7 bases outside the gene matches. The CDR3 has 14 residues. For the CDR3, the DNA is TGTGCCAGCAGCCGACAGACAGGGACCTACGAGCAGTACTTC. This encodes CASSRQTGTYEQYF.

This clonotype was detected many times. The chain couples TRBV19 to TRBJ1-6; TRBD1 is a possible D gene (5 bases). Trimming stripped 3 bases from V and 14 bases from J, with 26 bases between. Germline assignment: CDR1 LNHDA and CDR2 SQIVND (reference sequence). There are 17 residues in the CDR3. The CDR3 DNA follows: TGTGCCAGTAGTATTTCCAAGGGGACGAGATTGGGGTTCACCCTCCACTTT. This sequence encodes CASSISKGTRLGFTLHF.

This clonotype was found many times. V is TRBV2 and J is TRBJ2-2; the D is unclear. CDR1 is SNHLY, CDR2 FYNNEI, per germline. Deletions cut 8 bases from V and 4 bases from J, with 14 bases between. This CDR3 is 14 amino acids long. The CDR3 sequence: CASVNELPTGELFF. The DNA of the CDR3 is TGTGCCAGCGTCAACGAGCTCCCCACCGGGGAGCTGTTTTTT. The full variable domain, rest sourced from reference TRBV2 and TRBJ2-2, is EPEVTQTPSHQVTQMGQEVILRCVPISNHLYFYWYRQILGQKVEFLVSFYNNEISEKSEIFDDQFSVERPDGSNFTLKIRSTKLEDSAMYFCASVNELPTGELFFGEGSRLTVL.

This clonotype was picked up a small number of times. CDR3 coding DNA: TGTGCCAGCGATAGCGGACAGGGGGAGTACGAGCAGTACTTC. This translates into CASDSGQGEYEQYF. This chain uses TRBV2 with TRBJ2-7, with 10 bases lining up with TRBD1. In germline, CDR1 is SNHLY, CDR2 FYNNEI. CDR3 length equals 14 residues. V shed 8 bases and J 4 bases; nucleotides not matched to a gene: 8.

The chain recombines TRBV6-5 with TRBJ1-1; D is ambiguous. This CDR3 has 16 residues. V gave up 4 bases and J gave up 4 bases, with 19 bases separating them. CDR1 is MNHEY and CDR2 is SVGAGI in the germline V gene. The chain's CDR3 is CASSFGPRRKSTEAFF. CDR3 bases: TGTGCCAGCAGTTTCGGACCTAGGAGGAAGAGCACTGAAGCTTTCTTT.

This clonotype was recorded at least ten times. The CDR3 region is CASSLTGTTTYEQYF. CDR3 DNA sequence: TGTGCCAGCAGTTTAACTGGGACTACCACCTACGAGCAGTACTTC. The chain links TRBV12-3 or TRBV12-4 to TRBJ2-7; 7 bases are a match to TRBD2. This CDR3 is built from 15 residues. V lost 2 bases to trimming and J lost 2 bases; unmatched junction nucleotides: 6.

This clonotype was detected many times. The chain couples TRBV19 to TRBJ1-2; D not resolved. Germline CDR1 LNHDA, CDR2 SQIVND (reference sequence). V was cut by 6 bases and J by 4 bases, with 18 bases left in between. CDR3 size: 15 residues. This CDR3 reads CASSPSAGNSYGYTF. In nucleotides, the CDR3 is TGTGCCAGTAGCCCCAGTGCCGGGAACTCCTATGGCTACACCTTC.

The table lists this clonotype with a few counts. The chain has TRBV28 and TRBJ2-3, with TRBD1 matching 9 bases. There are 16 residues in the CDR3. CDR1 is MDHEN and CDR2 is SYDVKM in the germline V gene. The V and J ends lost 5 bases and 1 base, in that order; junction bases with no gene match: 7. The CDR3 nucleotides read TGTGCCAGCAGTCCACAGGGGGCGCGAGGCACAGATACGCAGTATTTT. This sequence encodes CASSPQGARGTDTQYF.